This passage covers 18 T cell receptor beta chains from one sample sequenced in a study of response to subunit inactivated influenza vaccine. TCRdb analysed the RT-PCR reads with MiXCR anew, one entry per CDR3 protein. Found here are approximately 700,000 distinct CDR3 sequences, 15% to 17% of them singletons; the top ten hold roughly 12%. The material was PBMCs from blood, obtained approximately 12 days after vaccination. All receptors come from a man aged 50-59 years who received an inactivated influenza vaccine.

This clonotype was observed a handful of times. This rearrangement joins TRBV11-2 to TRBJ2-3; 10 bases align to TRBD2. The ends lost 4 bases at V and 5 bases at J; junction bases unmatched: 9. Germline CDR1 is SGHAT and CDR2 is FQNNGV. The CDR3 runs to 16 residues. In nucleotides, the CDR3 is TGTGCCAGCAGCTCAATAGCGGGGGGAGTAGGAGATACGCAGTATTTT. This encodes CASSSIAGGVGDTQYF.

This clonotype has more than one count but fewer than ten. This chain uses TRBV7-2 with TRBJ2-5; TRBD2 matches 7 bases. The CDR3 extends over 15 amino acids. The V gene's germline CDR1 is SGHTA and CDR2 FQGNSA. J gave up 2 bases and V 5 bases, and 8 bases lay outside the gene matches. CDR3 in amino acids: CASSLLRRGQETQYF. In nucleotides, the CDR3 is TGTGCCAGCAGCCTATTGAGGCGGGGGCAAGAGACCCAGTACTTC.

This chain joins TRBV7-2 and TRBJ1-5; 8 bases agree with TRBD1. From germline, CDR1 is SGHTA and CDR2 FQGNSA. This CDR3 has 15 residues. V lost 5 bases and J lost 5; bases outside the gene matches: 8. The DNA for the CDR3 is TGTGCCAGCAGCAGGCACAGGGGGAGAGATCAGCCCCAGCATTTT. Translating it yields CASSRHRGRDQPQHF.

CDR3 nucleotide sequence: TGCGCCAGCAGCCAACGGGTTTCCTACGAGCAGTACTTC. Amino acid sequence: CASSQRVSYEQYF. The chain has TRBV4-3 and TRBJ2-7; D uncertain. Germline CDR1 LGHNA, CDR2 YSLEER. The CDR3 has 13 residues. Trimming left V 2 bases short and J 1 base short, with 6 bases between.

The DNA of the CDR3 is TGCAGTGCACAAAACGTAGAAGGGGGTGATACGCAGTATTTT. Translated: CSAQNVEGGDTQYF. This chain joins TRBV20-1 and TRBJ2-3; possibly TRBD1 for D (6 bases). V lost 6 bases and J 6 bases, leaving 19 bases between the germline ends. The CDR3 length is 14 residues. From germline, CDR1 is DFQATT and CDR2 SNEGSKA (reference sequence).

The V call is TRBV7-2, the J call TRBJ2-3, with 14 nucleotides matching TRBD2. The V gene's germline CDR1 is SGHTA and CDR2 FQGNSA. The V segment lost 5 bases and the J segment 6 bases; nucleotides outside the gene matches: 10. This CDR3 is built from 17 residues. For the CDR3, the DNA is TGTGCCAGCAGCCCCGTGACTAGCGGGGGGGCAGGGGATACGCAGTATTTT. It specifies CASSPVTSGGAGDTQYF.

This rearrangement joins TRBV9 to TRBJ2-1; 10 bases align to TRBD1. With 0 bases clipped from V and 4 bases from J, the junction kept 1 base outside the gene matches. The CDR3 has 15 residues. From germline, CDR1 is SGDLS and CDR2 YYNGEE. The chain's CDR3 is CASSVAGQGYNEQFF. The CDR3 bases are TGTGCCAGCAGCGTAGCGGGACAGGGGTACAATGAGCAGTTCTTC.

This clonotype was recorded many times. The gene calls are TRBV12-3 or TRBV12-4 and TRBJ2-1; D gene ambiguous. The CDR3 extends over 15 amino acids. Trimming left V 1 base short and J 9 bases short, with 16 bases between. CDR3 nucleotides: TGTGCCAGCAGTTTAGATGGGATCTCCATGGGTGAGCAGTTCTTC. The encoded protein is CASSLDGISMGEQFF.

This chain uses TRBV2 with TRBJ1-1; D perhaps matches TRBD1 (5 bases). Germline CDR1 SNHLY, CDR2 FYNNEI. Trimming cost V 1 base and J 4 bases, with 13 bases left between them. The CDR3 loop spans 15 amino acids. The CDR3 reads CASSEGRRGSTEAFF. CDR3 nucleotide sequence: TGTGCCAGCAGTGAAGGAAGGAGGGGAAGCACTGAAGCTTTCTTT.

V usage is TRBV10-3 and J usage is TRBJ2-2; no firm D call. The germline V and J ends were trimmed by 1 base and 4 bases, with 4 bases remaining between them. Germline CDR1 ENHRY, CDR2 SYGVKD. This CDR3 spans 13 amino acids. This CDR3 reads CAISELGTGELFF. CDR3 nucleotides: TGTGCCATCAGTGAGTTAGGCACCGGGGAGCTGTTTTTT.

The chain carries TRBV7-2 and TRBJ2-3; TRBD2 aligns across 9 bases. Germline V CDR1 and CDR2: SGHTA, FQGNSA. Trimming cost V 4 bases and J 1 base; bases outside gene matches: 6. The CDR3 is made up of 16 amino acids. The CDR3 nucleotides are TGTGCCAGCAGCTCTGGCCTAGCGGGACGCACAGATACGCAGTATTTT. This gives the protein CASSSGLAGRTDTQYF.

The rearrangement uses TRBV7-9 and TRBJ1-2; tentatively, D is TRBD1 (6 bases). CDR1 is SEHNR and CDR2 is FQNEAQ in the germline V gene (reference sequence). Trimming pared 4 bases from V and 8 bases from J, leaving 14 bases between. This CDR3 has 13 residues. The CDR3 spells CASSSGALGGYTF. The DNA for the CDR3 is TGTGCCAGCAGCTCGGGGGCGCTCGGAGGCTACACCTTC. The entire variable domain, with the rest obtained from reference TRBV7-9 and TRBJ1-2, is as follows: DTGVSQNPRHKITKRGQNVTFRCDPISEHNRLYWYRQTLGQGPEFLTYFQNEAQLEKSRLLSDRFSAERPKGSFSTLEIQRTEQGDSAMYLCASSSGALGGYTFGSGTRLTVV.

This clonotype was seen at least ten times. The gene calls are TRBV29-1 and TRBJ2-5, with 7 bases matching TRBD1. The V gene's germline CDR1 is SQVTM and CDR2 ANQGSEA. The CDR3 runs to 14 residues. V lost 1 base to trimming and J lost 5 bases; unmatched junction nucleotides: 7. CDR3 sequence reads: CSVEGLTGWETQYF. The DNA for the CDR3 is TGCAGCGTTGAAGGGTTGACAGGGTGGGAGACCCAGTACTTC.

This chain uses TRBV12-3 or TRBV12-4 with TRBJ2-3; 15 bases fit TRBD2. The CDR3 has 18 residues. The V gene end was trimmed by 2 bases and the J gene end by 1 base; junction bases not matched to a gene: 4. The CDR3: CASSLWTSGRAGTDTQYF. In DNA form, the CDR3 reads TGTGCCAGCAGTTTATGGACTAGCGGGAGGGCCGGCACAGATACGCAGTATTTT.

This clonotype was recorded a few times. The chain employs TRBV6-1 and TRBJ2-2; the D gene is possibly TRBD1 (6 bases). This CDR3 has 15 residues. The V end lost 7 bases, the J end lost 2 bases, and 14 bases lay between the germline ends. Germline CDR1 reads MNHNS; CDR2 reads SASEGT. The CDR3 sequence: CASTTGILNTGELFF. The CDR3 nucleotides are TGTGCCAGCACAACAGGGATTTTAAACACCGGGGAGCTGTTTTTT.

The V call is TRBV27, the J call TRBJ2-7, with 9 bases matching TRBD2. Germline-derived CDR1 and CDR2 are MNHEY and SMNVEV (reference sequence). Trimming removed 5 bases from V and 0 bases from J; junction bases left unmatched: 8. The CDR3 spans 16 residues. In DNA form, the CDR3 reads TGTGCCAGCAGTCCCCTAGCGGGAAAGAGCTCCTACGAGCAGTACTTC. Its protein product is CASSPLAGKSSYEQYF.

This clonotype was seen a few times. The chain uses TRBV20-1 and TRBJ2-1; TRBD2 agrees at 13 bases. From germline, CDR1 is DFQATT and CDR2 SNEGSKA (reference sequence). The CDR3 loop spans 15 amino acids. Trimming cost V 1 base and J 6 bases; bases outside gene matches: 3. The CDR3 spells CSARATSGGFNEQFF. The CDR3 nucleotides read TGCAGTGCTAGAGCGACTAGCGGGGGGTTCAATGAGCAGTTCTTC.

This clonotype has only a few counts. The chain recombines TRBV12-3 or TRBV12-4 with TRBJ1-2, with TRBD1 matching over 9 bases. The CDR3 is made up of 14 amino acids. Trimming cost V 4 bases and J 8 bases; bases outside gene matches: 8. DNA for the CDR3: TGTGCCAGCAGTTACAGGGGGCGTATGGGAGGCTACACCTTC. This encodes CASSYRGRMGGYTF.